This T cell receptor beta chain stems from a study of cytomegalovirus exposure and HLA in healthy donors. Study-wide points: The study listed 164 cytomegalovirus-associated TCR beta chains. With DRB1 most and HLA-C fewest, TCR association rates differed between HLA loci in a later analysis. Later genetic work tied a missense DCLRE1C variant to beta-chain V and J trimming. Reports described diagnosis of cytomegalovirus status by the classifier as highly specific and sensitive.

For this clone: Its antigen is as yet unknown.

The CDR3 has 16 amino acids. Germline V gene sequence: CDR1 PRHDT, CDR2 FYEKMQ (reference sequence). Trimming stripped 4 bases from V and 4 bases from J, with 16 bases between. In the PCR, 60 Vbeta and 13 Jbeta primers were used. Produced via immunoSEQ multiplex PCR; TCRdb's table is partial and in-frame only. The sample includes 160,000 or so clones, roughly four fifths of them seen just once. This TCR derives from a female donor in good health and CMV-seronegative. This chain links TRBV13 with TRBJ1-4; D gene ambiguous. The sample consisted of PBMCs. In nucleotides, the CDR3 is TGTGCCAGCAGCTCCCCTGAGGAGTCCCTTAATGAAAAACTGTTTTTT. Translation: CASSSPEESLNEKLFF.